Listed below are T cell receptor beta chains from one sample, sequenced in a study of shared clonotypes between healthy human individuals. Assay: immunoSEQ multiplex PCR; the TCRdb copy retains only in-frame clones and omits some. This sample has millions of clones, with 85% to 95% found just once. The source material was naive CD4+ T cells sorted from blood. The receptor source for this set is a man aged 18-30 years in good health. CDR3s include the opening cysteine and the closing phenylalanine or tryptophan. D genes are given only for firm matches. Size tells how often a clone was seen (once, few, many) or the class of an expanded clone, and some rows leave it out.

CDR3 length | J gene | D gene | V gene | clone size | CDR3 DNA | CDR3 protein
14 | TRBJ1-5 | NA | TRBV27 | NA | TGTGCCAGCAGTTTGGGCAGCGGCAATCAGCCCCAGCATTTT | CASSLGSGNQPQHF
13 | TRBJ2-7 | NA | TRBV7-9 | once | TGTGCCAGCAGCTTAGAAAATGCAGGGCTGAAGTACTTC | CASSLENAGLKYF
16 | TRBJ2-7 | TRBD1 | TRBV4-1 | NA | TGCGCCAGCAGCCTATCGGGACAGGGGAAAAACTACGAGCAGTACTTC | CASSLSGQGKNYEQYF
13 | TRBJ2-5 | TRBD1 | TRBV7-6 | once | TGTGCCAGCAGTCGACAGGGTTTGGAGACCCAGTACTTC | CASSRQGLETQYF
11 | TRBJ2-7 | NA | TRBV20-1 | NA | TGCAGTGTCGTAGGGGGTCTCGAGCAGTACTTC | CSVVGGLEQYF
14 | TRBJ2-7 | TRBD1 | TRBV6-5 | NA | TGTGCCAGCAGCCGGGGACAGGTGGTCCACGAGCAGTACTTC | CASSRGQVVHEQYF
15 | TRBJ2-3 | NA | TRBV27 | NA | TGTGCCAGCAGGTTTCGAACAGGGCCCAGGGATACGCAGTATTTT | CASRFRTGPRDTQYF
16 | TRBJ2-3 | NA | TRBV11-2 | NA | TGTGCCAGCAGCCTCGCAGGGGGGGATAGCACAGATACGCAGTATTTT | CASSLAGGDSTDTQYF
13 | TRBJ1-2 | NA | TRBV7-6 | NA | TGTGCCAGCAGCCCCGACGAAAACTATGGCTACACCTTC | CASSPDENYGYTF
15 | TRBJ2-5 | NA | TRBV4-3 | once | TGCGCCAGCAGCCAAGAAGTCGCCTCGTGGGAGACCCAGTACTTC | CASSQEVASWETQYF
15 | TRBJ2-1 | NA | TRBV7-8 | NA | TGTGCCAGCAGCTTAATGGAGGGGGGCTACAATGAGCAGTTCTTC | CASSLMEGGYNEQFF
16 | TRBJ2-7 | NA | TRBV19 | NA | TGTGCCAGTAGTATCGTCGGGAGTCCGGGTACCTACGAGCAGTACTTC | CASSIVGSPGTYEQYF
14 | TRBJ1-1 | NA | TRBV5-8 | NA | TGTGCCAGCAGCTTCCCCGACAAGAACACTGAAGCTTTCTTT | CASSFPDKNTEAFF
17 | TRBJ1-5 | NA | TRBV4-1 | NA | TGCGCCAGCAGCCAAGGGTGGGGTGATGTAAGCAATCAGCCCCAGCATTTT | CASSQGWGDVSNQPQHF
16 | TRBJ2-5 | NA | TRBV10-2 | NA | TGCGCCAGCAGTGATATTGCCAGGGAAGTCCAAGAGACCCAGTACTTC | CASSDIAREVQETQYF
16 | TRBJ2-7 | NA | TRBV10-3 | NA | TGTGCCATCAGTGAGATATCCGGGACGGGCTCCTACGAGCAGTACTTC | CAISEISGTGSYEQYF
12 | TRBJ2-2 | NA | TRBV25-1 | NA | TGTGCCAGCACAGGGACCACCGGGGAGCTGTTTTTT | CASTGTTGELFF
15 | TRBJ1-6 | NA | TRBV6-5 | NA | TGTGCCAGCGGGTCCCCAGGGAGTCTTAATTCACCCCTCCACTTT | CASGSPGSLNSPLHF
12 | TRBJ2-7 | NA | TRBV6-6 | NA | TGTGCCAGCAGTAGAGACACTTACGGGCAGTACTTC | CASSRDTYGQYF
11 | TRBJ1-1 | NA | TRBV29-1 | NA | TGCAGCGTTTTGTCAGCCGCTGAAGCTTTCTTT | CSVLSAAEAFF
14 | TRBJ1-2 | NA | TRBV5-4 | NA | TGTGCCAGCAGCTTGACCGGGCAGGGCTATGGCTACACCTTC | CASSLTGQGYGYTF
18 | TRBJ2-7 | TRBD2 | TRBV4-1 | NA | TGCGCCAGCAGCCAGGCCCCGGGACTAGCGGGAGGGGGCTACGAGCAGTACTTC | CASSQAPGLAGGGYEQYF
14 | TRBJ2-3 | NA | TRBV7-2 | NA | TGTGCCAGCAGCCTGGTCTGGGAGGCAGATACGCAGTATTTT | CASSLVWEADTQYF
13 | TRBJ1-6 | NA | TRBV25-1 | NA | TGTGCCAGCAGAATTAACTTAGATTCACCCCTCCACTTT | CASRINLDSPLHF
13 | TRBJ2-7 | TRBD1 | TRBV27 | NA | TGTGCCAGCAGTGCGGAAAGGGGGCTTGAGCAGTACTTC | CASSAERGLEQYF
16 | TRBJ2-7 | TRBD1 | TRBV30 | NA | TGTGCCTGGAGTCCCTCCTCCGGGACAGGGACCTACGAGCAGTACTTC | CAWSPSSGTGTYEQYF
14 | TRBJ1-1 | TRBD1 | TRBV6-5 | NA | TGTGCCAGCAGAAAACAGGGGGCGGGAACTGAAGCTTTCTTT | CASRKQGAGTEAFF
12 | TRBJ1-1 | NA | TRBV18 | once | TGTGCCAGCTCACCGATGACCACTGAAGCTTTCTTT | CASSPMTTEAFF
14 | TRBJ1-2 | NA | TRBV4-1 | NA | TGCGCCAGCAGCCCCCCGGGGGACTACTATGGCTACACCTTC | CASSPPGDYYGYTF
15 | TRBJ2-3 | TRBD2 | TRBV5-4 | NA | TGTGCCAGCAGCTTGCCTAGCGGGGCCACAGATACGCAGTATTTT | CASSLPSGATDTQYF
14 | TRBJ1-6 | NA | TRBV7-2 | NA | TGTGCCAGCAACCCTTCCTCTGCCGGTTCACCCCTCCACTTT | CASNPSSAGSPLHF
12 | TRBJ2-2 | NA | TRBV28 | once | TGTGCCAGCAGTTTGGGACAAGGGGAGCTGTTTTTT | CASSLGQGELFF
15 | TRBJ1-4 | TRBD1 | TRBV5-1 | NA | TGCGCCAGCAGCGAATCGACAGGGGGTGTTGAAAAACTGTTTTTT | CASSESTGGVEKLFF
15 | TRBJ1-5 | TRBD1 | TRBV6-5 | NA | TGTGCCAGCAGCCCCGGGACAGTCCAATATCAGCCCCAGCATTTT | CASSPGTVQYQPQHF
12 | TRBJ2-2 | NA | TRBV30 | NA | TGTGCCTGGAAGTATGGAATCGGGGAGCTGTTTTTT | CAWKYGIGELFF
8 | TRBJ1-5 | NA | TRBV6-1 | NA | TGTGCCAGCAGTGAAGAGCATTTT | CASSEEHF
18 | TRBJ1-6 | NA | TRBV9 | NA | TGTGCCAGCAGCGTAGGGGGCCGGGCCCTCCTCGATAATTCACCCCTCCACTTT | CASSVGGRALLDNSPLHF
15 | TRBJ1-1 | TRBD1 | TRBV11-2 | NA | TGTGCCAGCAGCAAAAGGCAGGGGGCGGTCATTGAAGCTTTCTTT | CASSKRQGAVIEAFF
14 | TRBJ1-1 | NA | TRBV4-2 | NA | TGTGCCAGCAGCCAAGTAATGCAGGACACTGAAGCTTTCTTT | CASSQVMQDTEAFF
16 | TRBJ1-4 | TRBD1 | TRBV2 | NA | TGTGCCAGCAGTACCGGGACAGGGGCAACTAATGAAAAACTGTTTTTT | CASSTGTGATNEKLFF
15 | TRBJ2-5 | NA | TRBV28 | NA | TGTGCCAGCAGTTTTGGTAGCGGAGGATATGAGACCCAGTACTTC | CASSFGSGGYETQYF
15 | TRBJ1-3 | TRBD1 | TRBV18 | NA | TGTGCCAGCTCCCTTCAACGACAGGGTGAAAACACCATATATTTT | CASSLQRQGENTIYF
15 | TRBJ1-1 | TRBD1 | TRBV10-3 | NA | TGTGCCATCAGGACTTGGGACAGTGAAGACACTGAAGCTTTCTTT | CAIRTWDSEDTEAFF
15 | TRBJ2-3 | NA | TRBV14 | NA | TGTGCCAGCAGCCAATATGGGACTAGCACAGATACGCAGTATTTT | CASSQYGTSTDTQYF
15 | TRBJ1-4 | NA | TRBV30 | NA | TGTGCCTGGAGCTCTCCGGGAGCCTGGAGTGAAAAACTGTTTTTT | CAWSSPGAWSEKLFF
15 | TRBJ2-1 | NA | TRBV5-6 | NA | TGTGCCAGCAGCTTGGAGTTCCCCCTATACAATGAGCAGTTCTTC | CASSLEFPLYNEQFF
16 | TRBJ1-3 | TRBD1 | TRBV5-1 | few | TGCGCCAGCAGCTCCGGGACAGGGCTCTCTGGAAACACCATATATTTT | CASSSGTGLSGNTIYF
16 | TRBJ2-5 | TRBD2 | TRBV30 | NA | TGTGCCTGGAGCGTCGGGGATAGCGGGAGACAAGAGACCCAGTACTTC | CAWSVGDSGRQETQYF
14 | TRBJ1-5 | NA | TRBV30 | NA | TGTGCCTGGAGTATGTTAGAAGAGAATCAGCCCCAGCATTTT | CAWSMLEENQPQHF
14 | TRBJ2-1 | NA | TRBV13 | NA | TGTGCCAGCAGCTCCCGAGGGGGGGTTGATGAGCAGTTCTTC | CASSSRGGVDEQFF
16 | TRBJ2-2 | TRBD1 | TRBV27 | NA | TGTGCCAGCAGTCACCCCGACAGGGTAATCTTCGGGGAGCTGTTTTTT | CASSHPDRVIFGELFF
15 | TRBJ1-6 | NA | TRBV30 | NA | TGTGCCTGGAAAGTAGGGTTCGCGTATAATTCACCCCTCCACTTT | CAWKVGFAYNSPLHF
15 | TRBJ1-1 | NA | TRBV5-6 | NA | TGTGCCAGCACCCTTACCAGGGCCAAGAACACTGAAGCTTTCTTT | CASTLTRAKNTEAFF
15 | TRBJ2-7 | NA | TRBV9 | NA | TGTGCCAGCAGCGTTTTGCAGGGGATAATTCACGAGCAGTACTTC | CASSVLQGIIHEQYF
15 | TRBJ2-1 | TRBD1 | TRBV25-1 | NA | TGTGCCAGATCACAGGGGGAAATTTGTCCGGTTGAGCAGTTCTTC | CARSQGEICPVEQFF
16 | TRBJ2-7 | NA | TRBV19 | NA | TGTGCCAGTAGTGCCGGCCTCACGACAGCTATGGGCGAGCAGTACTTC | CASSAGLTTAMGEQYF
15 | TRBJ2-1 | NA | TRBV11-1 | NA | TGTGCCAGCAGCTTGGGGGCAGCTCAATACAATGAGCAGTTCTTC | CASSLGAAQYNEQFF
15 | TRBJ2-3 | TRBD2 | TRBV11-2 | NA | TGTGCCAGCAGCTTGAACGGGAGGGCCGGAGATACGCAGTATTTT | CASSLNGRAGDTQYF